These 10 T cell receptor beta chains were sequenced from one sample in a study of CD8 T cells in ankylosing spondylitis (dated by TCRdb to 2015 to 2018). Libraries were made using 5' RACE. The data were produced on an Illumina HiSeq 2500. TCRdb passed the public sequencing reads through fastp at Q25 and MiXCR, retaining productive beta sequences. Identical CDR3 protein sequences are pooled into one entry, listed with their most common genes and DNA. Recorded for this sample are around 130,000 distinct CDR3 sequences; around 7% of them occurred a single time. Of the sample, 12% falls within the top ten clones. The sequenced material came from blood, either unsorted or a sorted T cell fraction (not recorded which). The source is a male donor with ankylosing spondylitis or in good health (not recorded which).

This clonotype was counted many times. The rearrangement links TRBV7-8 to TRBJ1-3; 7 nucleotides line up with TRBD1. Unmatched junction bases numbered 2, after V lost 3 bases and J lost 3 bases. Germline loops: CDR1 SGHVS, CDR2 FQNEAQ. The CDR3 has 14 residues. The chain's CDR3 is CASSLRGLGNTIYF. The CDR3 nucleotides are TGTGCCAGCAGCTTGAGGGGGCTTGGAAACACCATATATTTT.

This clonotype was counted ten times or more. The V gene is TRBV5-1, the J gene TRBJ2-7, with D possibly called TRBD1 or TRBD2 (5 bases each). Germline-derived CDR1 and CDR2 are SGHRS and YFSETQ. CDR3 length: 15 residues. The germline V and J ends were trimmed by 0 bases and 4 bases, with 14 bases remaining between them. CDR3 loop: CASSLGWGYGYEQYF. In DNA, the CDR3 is TGCGCCAGCAGCTTGGGATGGGGGTATGGATACGAGCAGTACTTC. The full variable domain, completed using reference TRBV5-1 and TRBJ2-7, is KAGVTQTPRYLIKTRGQQVTLSCSPISGHRSVSWYQQTPGQGLQFLFEYFSETQRNKGNFPGRFSGRQFSNSRSEMNVSTLELGDSALYLCASSLGWGYGYEQYFGPGTRLTVT.

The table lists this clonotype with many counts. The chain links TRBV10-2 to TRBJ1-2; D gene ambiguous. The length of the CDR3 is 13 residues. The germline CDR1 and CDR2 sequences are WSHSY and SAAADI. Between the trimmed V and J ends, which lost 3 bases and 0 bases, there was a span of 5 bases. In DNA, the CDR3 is TGCGCCAGCAGTGAAGCACCTAACTATGGCTACACCTTC. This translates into CASSEAPNYGYTF.

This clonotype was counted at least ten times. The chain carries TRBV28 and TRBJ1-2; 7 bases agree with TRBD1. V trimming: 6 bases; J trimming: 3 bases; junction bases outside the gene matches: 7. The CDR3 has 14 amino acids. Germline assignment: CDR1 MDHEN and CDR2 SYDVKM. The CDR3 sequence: CASSPGQTYYGYTF. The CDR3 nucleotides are TGTGCCAGCAGCCCGGGACAGACATACTATGGCTACACCTTC.

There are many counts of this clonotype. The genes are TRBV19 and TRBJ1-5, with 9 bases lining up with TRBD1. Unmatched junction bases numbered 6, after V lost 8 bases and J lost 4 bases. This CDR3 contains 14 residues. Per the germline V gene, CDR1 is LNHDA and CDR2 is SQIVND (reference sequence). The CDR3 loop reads CASRPGQGNQPQHF. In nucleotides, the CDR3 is TGTGCCAGTCGGCCGGGACAGGGTAATCAGCCCCAGCATTTT.

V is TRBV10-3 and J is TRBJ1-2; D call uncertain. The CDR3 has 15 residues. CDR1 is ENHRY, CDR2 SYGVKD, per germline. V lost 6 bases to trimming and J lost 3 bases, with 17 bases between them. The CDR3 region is CAIRENTEVDYGYTF. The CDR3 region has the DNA TGTGCCATCAGGGAAAACACGGAAGTCGACTATGGCTACACCTTC.

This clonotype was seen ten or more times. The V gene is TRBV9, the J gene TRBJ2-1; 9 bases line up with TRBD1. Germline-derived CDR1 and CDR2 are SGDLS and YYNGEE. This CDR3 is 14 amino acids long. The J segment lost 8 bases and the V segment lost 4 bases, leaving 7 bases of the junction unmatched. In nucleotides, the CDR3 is TGTGCCAGCAGCCCCGGGACAGGGCCTTATGAGCAGTTCTTC. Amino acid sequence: CASSPGTGPYEQFF.

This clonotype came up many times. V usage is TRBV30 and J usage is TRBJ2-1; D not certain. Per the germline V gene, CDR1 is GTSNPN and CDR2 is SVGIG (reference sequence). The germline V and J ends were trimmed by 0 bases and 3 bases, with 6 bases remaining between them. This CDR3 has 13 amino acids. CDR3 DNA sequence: TGTGCCTGGAGTGTAACGAGCTACAATGAGCAGTTCTTC. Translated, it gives CAWSVTSYNEQFF. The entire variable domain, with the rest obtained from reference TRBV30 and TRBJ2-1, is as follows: SQTIHQWPATLVQPVGSPLSLECTVEGTSNPNLYWYRQAAGRGLQLLFYSVGIGQISSEVPQNLSASRPQDRQFILSSKKLLLSDSGFYLCAWSVTSYNEQFFGPGTRLTVL.

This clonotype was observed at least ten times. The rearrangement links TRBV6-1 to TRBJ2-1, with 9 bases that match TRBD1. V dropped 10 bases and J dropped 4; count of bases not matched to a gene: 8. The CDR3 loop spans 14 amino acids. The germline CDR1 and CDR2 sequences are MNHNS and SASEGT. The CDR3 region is CATTGTGLYNEQFF. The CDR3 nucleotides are TGTGCCACCACCGGGACAGGGCTTTACAATGAGCAGTTCTTC.

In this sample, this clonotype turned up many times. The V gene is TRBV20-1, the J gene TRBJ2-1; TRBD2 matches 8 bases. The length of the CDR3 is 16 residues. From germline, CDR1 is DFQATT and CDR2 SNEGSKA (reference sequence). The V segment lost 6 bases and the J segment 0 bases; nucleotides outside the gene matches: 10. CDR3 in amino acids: CSAPARTSSSYNEQFF. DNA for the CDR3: TGCAGTGCCCCGGCCCGGACTAGCAGCTCCTACAATGAGCAGTTCTTC.